Given below is one T cell receptor beta chain in context. Its target is unknown. This entry belongs to a study of shared clonotypes between healthy human individuals. Findings of the study overall: It was observed that approximately 5% of naive CD4 clonotypes were shared across several donors.

There are 15 residues in the CDR3. Germline lookup yields CDR1 SGHDT and CDR2 YYEEEE. V was clipped by 3 bases and J by 1 base, with 11 bases between them. Sorted-subset replicate PCR reactions contained roughly 200 ng DNA, corresponding to about 30,000 T cell genomes. Profiling relied on immunoSEQ multiplex PCR, and the TCRdb table lists in-frame clones only, not all of them. In the table there are more than 2 million clones, just under 95% of which are singletons. Cells designated naive CD8 were CD45RO-negative and were positively selected for CCR7, with terminally differentiated effector memory CD45RA+ cells excluded. Donors were Caucasian adults residing in Nashville, Tennessee, USA.

Sequenced sample: naive CD8+ T cells sorted from blood. This sequence originates from a man in his late teens or twenties in good health. The V call is TRBV5-6, the J call TRBJ1-5; a possible D gene is TRBD1 (6 bases). CDR3 in DNA: TGTGCCAGCAGCTCAGGGGCGCAAAGCAATCAGCCCCAGCATTTT. The encoded protein is CASSSGAQSNQPQHF.